A selection of T cell receptor beta chains follows, all from one sample in a study of identical twins. TCRdb independently ran MiXCR on the 5' RACE reads; one entry per CDR3 protein. The table records 100,000 to 110,000 distinct CDR3 sequences, just under 6% of them present only once. Sample: memory T cells sorted from blood. The receptor set was obtained from a woman in her fifties or sixties in good health. Both conserved end residues are part of each CDR3. Each record gives: J gene, clone size, V gene, CDR3 length, D gene, CDR3 protein, CDR3 DNA. The D gene is left open where the match is weak. Only part of the rows carry a size: once, few, many, or a class if the clone is expanded.

>TRBJ1-1|few|TRBV5-1|16|TRBD1
CASSNSGQSMNTEAFF
TGCGCCAGCAGCAATTCGGGACAGTCCATGAACACTGAAGCTTTCTTT
>TRBJ2-3|many|TRBV5-1|15|NA
CASKVGSIFADTQYF
TGCGCCAGCAAAGTCGGCAGTATCTTTGCAGATACGCAGTATTTT
>TRBJ1-2|few|TRBV14|16|TRBD1
CASSQEVGGQGQGYTF
TGTGCCAGCAGCCAAGAAGTCGGAGGACAGGGACAGGGCTACACCTTC
>TRBJ2-3|many|TRBV27|14|NA
CASTTWDSTDTQYF
TGTGCCAGCACGACCTGGGACAGCACAGATACGCAGTATTTT
>TRBJ2-7|NA|TRBV18|13|NA
CASSPRTPDEQYF
TGTGCCAGCTCCCCCAGGACGCCGGACGAGCAGTACTTC
>TRBJ2-3|many|TRBV4-2|18|NA
CASSHQGSGEGATDTQYF
TGTGCCAGCAGCCATCAAGGTAGCGGCGAAGGCGCCACAGATACGCAGTATTTT
>TRBJ2-5|NA|TRBV19|13|NA
CASSTTAQETQYF
TGTGCCAGTAGTACGACGGCACAAGAGACCCAGTACTTC
>TRBJ2-2|many|TRBV4-1|15|NA
CASSAGHLNTGELFF
TGCGCCAGCAGCGCGGGACACCTCAACACCGGGGAGCTGTTTTTT
>TRBJ1-1|many|TRBV29-1|14|NA
CSALMDRLGTEAFF
TGCAGCGCGCTGATGGACCGCCTCGGGACTGAAGCTTTCTTT
>TRBJ1-5|NA|TRBV3-1|14|NA
CASSQGDSNQPQHF
TGTGCCAGCAGCCAAGGGGATAGCAATCAGCCCCAGCATTTT
>TRBJ2-5|NA|TRBV7-2|15|TRBD2
CASSSPGTNRGSQYF
TGTGCCAGCAGCTCTCCCGGGACTAACCGGGGTTCCCAGTACTTC
>TRBJ2-2|many|TRBV12-3/TRBV12-4|16|NA
CASRANAGLYTGELFF
TGTGCCAGCAGGGCAAACGCGGGACTCTACACCGGGGAGCTGTTTTTT
>TRBJ2-1|many|TRBV25-1|10|NA
CASSESILVF
TGTGCCAGCAGTGAGTCCATCCTAGTCTTC
>TRBJ2-6|many|TRBV24-1|18|TRBD1
CATSDQQGGLSGANVLTF
TGTGCCACCAGTGATCAACAGGGGGGCCTCTCTGGGGCCAACGTCCTGACTTTC
>TRBJ2-1|many|TRBV24-1|16|TRBD2
CATSDPGLAGMNEQFF
TGTGCCACCAGTGACCCGGGACTAGCGGGCATGAATGAGCAGTTCTTC
>TRBJ1-2|few|TRBV30|12|NA
CAWLTDNYGYTF
TGTGCCTGGTTGACAGACAACTATGGCTACACCTTC
>TRBJ2-1|many|TRBV4-2|13|NA
CASSQDELTTQFF
TGTGCCAGCAGCCAAGATGAATTGACCACGCAGTTCTTC
>TRBJ1-2|many|TRBV6-5|16|TRBD1
CASRTQGAQNNYGYTF
TGTGCCAGCAGAACGCAGGGGGCGCAAAATAACTATGGCTACACCTTC
>TRBJ2-5|few|TRBV11-1|12|NA
CASSSGAETQYF
TGTGCCAGCAGCTCAGGGGCCGAGACCCAGTACTTC
>TRBJ2-3|many|TRBV13|13|NA
CASSLDRADTQYF
TGTGCCAGCAGCTTAGATCGAGCGGATACGCAGTATTTT
>TRBJ1-2|NA|TRBV14|17|TRBD1
CASSQFPKGQGMDGYTF
TGTGCCAGCAGCCAATTCCCGAAGGGACAGGGAATGGATGGCTACACCTTC
>TRBJ1-1|NA|TRBV2|13|NA
CASKGVANTEAFF
TGTGCCAGCAAAGGGGTGGCGAACACTGAAGCTTTCTTT
>TRBJ1-2|many|TRBV20-1|14|NA
CSASVPGSNYGYTF
TGCAGTGCTAGTGTACCAGGATCTAACTATGGCTACACCTTC
>TRBJ1-4|many|TRBV14|14|NA
CASSGGAKNEKLFF
TGTGCCAGCAGCGGGGGGGCCAAGAATGAAAAACTGTTTTTT
>TRBJ2-7|many|TRBV20-1|14|TRBD2
CSARESGTSYEQYF
TGCAGTGCTAGAGAAAGCGGGACCTCCTACGAGCAGTACTTC
>TRBJ2-2|many|TRBV6-1|15|NA
CASRNPTVNTGELFF
TGTGCCAGCAGGAACCCCACGGTGAACACCGGGGAGCTGTTTTTT
>TRBJ2-1|NA|TRBV2|15|NA
CASSVGLRDYNEQFF
TGTGCCAGCAGCGTGGGACTGAGGGACTACAATGAGCAGTTCTTC
>TRBJ2-1|many|TRBV14|15|TRBD2
CASSQLAARYNEQFF
TGTGCCAGCAGCCAACTAGCGGCACGATACAATGAGCAGTTCTTC
>TRBJ2-7|few|TRBV7-8|13|NA
CASSPGWIYEQYF
TGTGCCAGCAGCCCGGGGTGGATCTACGAGCAGTACTTC